This T cell receptor beta chain is drawn from a study of cytomegalovirus exposure and HLA in healthy donors (TCRdb year 2017). Turning to the overall study: An earlier analysis of 587 of the donors reported about 300 Gb of sequence data and about 120 million unique TCR beta sequences obtained from about 180 million T cells. Donor age, sex, ethnicity and CMV serostatus were compiled together with the repertoire data. The study used immunosequencing to profile the T cell repertoires of hundreds of subjects and linked those repertoires to cytomegalovirus serostatus. The study aimed to test whether signatures of past pathogen exposure could be identified by cataloging public T cell receptors. A separate validation cohort of some 130 different subjects was used in addition to the 666-subject first cohort. Roughly five DR-DQ haplotypes were handled as single units for association and clustering, since linkage in the cohort was strong. In an earlier analysis of roughly 580 of the donors, high-throughput TCR beta sequencing was used to judge whether each TCR beta V gene segment behaved as functional or pseudogenic. Class I and class II HLA loci were covered by the typing at four-digit resolution. A later analysis re-examined previously published TCR beta repertoires from about 670 donors and added high-resolution HLA genotyping to investigate patterns of TCR occurrence. Roughly 300 gigabases of sequencing data and approximately 85 million unique TCR sequences were included in an early release covering 500 to 750 HLA-typed donors. The number of donors typed differed by locus, with about 629-640 for A, B, C, DRB1 and DQB1, roughly 520 for DQA1, approximately 570 for DPA1, and 400 to 490 for DPB1. Among around 400 genotyped donors of the cohort, an average of approximately 200,000 unique TCR beta nucleotide sequences was sequenced per donor, of which 15% to 20% were non-productive. Of the 300 to 400 genotyped donors, about 80% fell in the genetic ancestry cluster associated with self-reported Caucasian donors. All discovery cohort repertoires had been generated using a single sequencing platform. In a later genetic analysis, genome-wide SNP genotypes for about three fifths of the roughly 670 donors were used, and that subset was treated as a discovery cohort. The later analysis used no new phenotypic data to find candidate immune exposures, relying instead on TCR beta sequences and their occurrence across donors. To predict cytomegalovirus infection status, the study brought together high-throughput TCR immunosequencing, statistical association of individual TCRs with disease status, and machine learning. Results the study describes overall, beyond this receptor: This cohort had only TCR beta chains sequenced, and the lack of alpha or paired-chain data limited which features could be detected. The presence/absence analyses assumed that sequencing depth was roughly uniform across donors, and that assumption may not be true. A later genetic analysis reported fewer N-insertions in productive TCRs among donors in an Asian-associated ancestry cluster than the 666-donor mean. Cytomegalovirus status was reported to be diagnosed by the classifier with high specificity and sensitivity in both the original and validation cohorts. Because some donors lacked HLA typing at each locus, the association tests relied only on the typed subset. In a later analysis, HLA-associated TCR beta chains showed more clonal expansion and lower generation probabilities than non-associated chains that were equally common. Most TCR sequences were observed very rarely across donors, whereas some public TCRs were present in many individuals. Strong co-occurrence of HLA alleles, especially DR and DQ, made assigning TCR associations to individual alleles difficult. A later genetic analysis associated a missense DCLRE1C variant with V-gene and J-gene trimming of TCR beta chains, and an independent cohort replicated the association. An earlier analysis of around 540 of the donors showed that most TCR beta V segments appeared in productive rearrangements either about 87% or about 30% of the time, which broadly matched IMGT annotations. For the cohort, immune exposure information was limited to CMV serostatus. A total of 150 to 200 TCR beta chains were listed by the study as associated with cytomegalovirus. Because the 87-base-pair reads could not distinguish some IMGT-functional V segments, including TRBV6-2 and TRBV6-3, those segments were excluded. Linkage disequilibrium might explain the correlated functional status among segregating V segments, but an unknown experimental factor could not be ruled out. In a later analysis, TCR association rates were found to vary across HLA loci, with the most associated TCRs seen for DRB1 alleles and the fewest for HLA-C alleles. In a later analysis, most CMV-associated TCR beta chains were found to appear HLA-restricted, with HLA associations seemingly driven largely by CMV exposure. A further reported finding was that TCR beta sequences accurately predicted the HLA-A and HLA-B alleles for most subjects in the first cohort. A cluster of highly shared sequence variants was judged likely to be a technical artifact of the sequencing pipeline. Because counts were too low, about 18 rarely observed V segments, including chromosome 9 orphons, were excluded from the earlier analysis of some 590 of the donors. In vitro tests confirmed that a few of the cytomegalovirus-associated TCR beta chains recognize cytomegalovirus antigens. According to a later analysis, parvovirus B19, influenza, CMV and Epstein-Barr virus appeared linked to several top co-occurrence clusters. The authors suggested that the approach could potentially be extended to other disease states and immunological phenotypes. Specific HLA alleles were associated with roughly 17,000 TCR beta sequences at a false discovery rate of 0.05 in a later analysis.

Ends trimmed: V by 6 bases, J by 9 bases; bases unmatched to a gene: 13. The CDR3 runs 16 residues from the cysteine to the phenylalanine. CDR3 DNA only is kept here, 48 bases in frame from base 1. In the germline V gene (reference sequence), CDR1 corresponds to MNHEY and CDR2 to SMNVEV. Points on this clone: What antigen it recognizes has not been identified. No quality values exist for individual bases; no much larger clone is one base distant.

The library came from the immunoSEQ multiplex PCR assay. The multiplex PCR relied on a mix of 60 forward primers for TCR Vbeta segments and 13 reverse primers for TCR Jbeta segments. The CDR3 region of rearranged TCR beta genes was amplified from genomic DNA with a multiplex PCR assay. The amplified TCR beta libraries were sequenced on the Illumina HiSeq System as 87-base-pair reads. The authors' analysis ran thus. A later analysis counted about 80 million unique TCR beta chains across the 700 or so repertoires, and around 9.9 million of these chains were shared by at least two donors. A nearest-neighbor algorithm error-corrected the raw reads and collapsed the reads into unique sequences, merging closely related sequences to remove PCR and sequencing errors. V, D and J gene segments were assigned by aligning CDR3 sequences to IMGT reference sequences. For a sequence to be retained, a match of at least six nucleotides to both a V gene segment and a J gene segment was required. A rearrangement counted as productive if the CDR3 had no stop codons and remained in frame with V and J, and every other rearrangement counted as non-productive. Following IMGT convention, CDR3 was defined as the stretch from the second conserved V-encoded cysteine up to the conserved J-encoded phenylalanine. The earlier analysis of approximately 590 of the donors excluded any sequence lacking an unambiguous match to a single V gene segment. An earlier analysis of several hundred of the donors called V segments functional above 56.7% productive rearrangements and segregating when the between-donor standard deviation exceeded 5%. A statistical classification framework was built to diagnose cytomegalovirus status from the catalog of TCR beta chain sequences. A later analysis assigned V and J genes by comparing TCR nucleotide sequences with IMGT/GENE-DB human TR gene sequences. A later analysis assigned CDR3 sequences and most-parsimonious VDJ recombination scenarios with the TCRdist pipeline. In a later analysis, each TCR beta chain was defined by its CDR3 amino acid sequence together with its V-gene family, and reads lacking a unique V-gene family were excluded. A later analysis removed 592 highly shared, low-generation-probability nucleotide sequences to deal with suspected cross-contamination and a sequencing artifact. For each public chain, a later analysis derived a clonal expansion index from normalized ranks of inferred template counts within each repertoire. Generation probabilities in a later analysis came from a VDJ recombination model fitted to out-of-frame rearrangements, and those results were checked against IGoR. Hypergeometric tests were used in a later analysis to score TCR-TCR, TCR-HLA and TCR-CMV co-occurrence, with a repertoire-size bias correction applied to the TCR pairs. In a later analysis, false discovery rates were estimated by permuting HLA or CMV assignments 20 times. In a later analysis, co-occurring TCRs were grouped using DBSCAN, with TCRdist sequence similarity added in when clustering inside HLA-allele-positive subsets. Repertoires with fewer than 30,000 or more than 120,000 public chains were left out of co-occurrence clustering, as were about five repertoires with anomalous nucleotide sharing. TCRdb carries this immuneACCESS record with in-frame sequences only. Its versions omit some clonotypes, under half of them owing to an unresolved V gene in the studies checked, with the rest unexplained. V and J calls and clone size follow that table, whereas D and trimming were derived from the DNA. For this sample there are 95,000 to 100,000 clones; 60% to 85% appear just once. The ten largest make up more than 9% of the sample.

The cohort consisted of 666 healthy bone marrow donors. All cohort members were sampled while nominally healthy, although unrecorded immune exposures were likely present. The donor tested CMV seronegative, placing the donor among the 350 to 400 seronegative members of the cohort. A peripheral blood sample was provided by each donor, and peripheral blood mononuclear cells were used for TCR beta sequencing. The Qiagen DNeasy Blood Extraction Kit was used to extract genomic DNA from the blood cell samples. The TCR was taken from a man aged 50 to 59 in good health and CMV-seronegative. The chain couples TRBV27 to TRBJ2-2, and 10 junction bases match TRBD2. The sample taken for sequencing was PBMCs. The CDR3 here reads CASSPAGLARTRELFF. The DNA sequence is given as TGTGCCAGCAGCCCCGCGGGACTAGCGAGAACTAGGGAGCTGTTTTTT.